This T cell receptor beta chain was captured in a study of CXCR3-negative and CXCR3-positive naive CD8 T cells. Turning to this clonotype: Its antigen is currently unknown.

General observations from the study: Compared with CXCR3-negative naive cells, CXCR3-positive naive cells showed more hydrophobic TRB CDR3s.

Each CD8+ T cell subset was sorted in triplicate, 250,000 to 300,000 cells each. CDR1 and CDR2 from the germline V gene are LNHDA and SQIVND (reference sequence). This CDR3 region has 14 residues. With UMI labels, 5' RACE was used to prepare the TRB cDNA libraries. TCRdb reprocessed the 5' RACE reads, keeping one entry per CDR3 protein, no DNA. The ten top clones account for approximately 0.46%, within a sample of some 130,000 distinct CDR3 sequences. What was sequenced was naive CXCR3- CD8+ T cells from blood. Subset given: CD45RO-CCR7+CD27+CD95- naive CD8+ T cells lacking CXCR3 (TNR3-). The chain carries TRBV19 and TRBJ1-5. This clonotype was obtained from a human donor in good health. Some clones in this sample may be carry-over from other donors' samples. CDR3 sequence: CASDEVNLNQPQHF.